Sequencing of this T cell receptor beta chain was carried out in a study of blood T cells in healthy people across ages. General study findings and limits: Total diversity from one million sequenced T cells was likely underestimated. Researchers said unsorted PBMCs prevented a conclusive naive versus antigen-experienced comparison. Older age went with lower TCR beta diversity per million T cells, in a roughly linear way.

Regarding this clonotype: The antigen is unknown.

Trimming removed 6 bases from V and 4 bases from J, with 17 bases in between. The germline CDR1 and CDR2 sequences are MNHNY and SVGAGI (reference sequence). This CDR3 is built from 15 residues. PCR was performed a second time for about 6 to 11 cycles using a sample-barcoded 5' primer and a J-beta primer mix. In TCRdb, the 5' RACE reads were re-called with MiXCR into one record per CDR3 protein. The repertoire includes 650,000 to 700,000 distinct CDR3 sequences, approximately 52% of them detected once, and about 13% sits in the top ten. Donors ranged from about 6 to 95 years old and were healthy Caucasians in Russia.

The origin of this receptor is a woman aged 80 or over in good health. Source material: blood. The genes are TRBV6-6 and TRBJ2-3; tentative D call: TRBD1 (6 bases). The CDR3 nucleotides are TGTGCCAGCAGCCCCGGGACAAGTCTTTCAGATACGCAGTATTTT. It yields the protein CASSPGTSLSDTQYF.